These 18 T cell receptor beta chains originate from one sample sequenced in a study of blood T cells in healthy people across ages (dated by TCRdb to between 2014 and 2016). Receptors were amplified or captured by 5' RACE. Sequencing relied on an Illumina HiSeq 2500. A second PCR of roughly 6 to 11 cycles was run with a J-beta primer mix and a sample-barcoded 5' primer. TCRdb trimmed public reads at Q25 via fastp, called clones via MiXCR and kept in-frame beta chains. Entries are consolidated by CDR3 protein sequence, retaining the most common genes and DNA. This sample is represented by roughly 1,500,000 distinct CDR3 sequences; about 31% of them were singletons. 11% of the sample is in the top ten clones. The sequenced sample was blood. The receptors come from a woman aged 25 to 45 in good health.

V and J are TRBV20-1 and TRBJ2-5; TRBD2 matches 8 bases. V was clipped by 4 bases and J by 5 bases; unmatched bases: 27. The CDR3 consists of 20 residues. Germline V CDR1 and CDR2: DFQATT, SNEGSKA (reference sequence). The CDR3 loop is CSAMGFPAGESEPLGETQYF. CDR3 bases: TGCAGTGCTATGGGTTTTCCAGCGGGGGAGTCAGAACCTCTAGGGGAGACCCAGTACTTC.

The V call is TRBV4-1, the J call TRBJ2-3; D not resolved. With 3 bases removed from V and 2 bases from J, the gap between germline ends came to 9 bases. CDR1 is MGHRA, CDR2 YSYEKL, per germline. The CDR3 length is 14 residues. The CDR3 sequence: CASSHFLTTDTQYF. CDR3 nucleotides: TGCGCCAGCAGCCATTTCCTGACCACAGATACGCAGTATTTT.

This chain connects TRBV4-1 to TRBJ2-1; possible D gene TRBD2, 6 bases. The germline gives CDR1 MGHRA, CDR2 YSYEKL. The ends were cut back, 0 bases at V and 0 bases at J, with 15 bases in the middle. The CDR3 consists of 18 residues. The CDR3 sequence: CASSQDLGGGNSYNEQFF. The CDR3, as DNA: TGCGCCAGCAGCCAAGACCTCGGGGGAGGAAACTCCTACAATGAGCAGTTCTTC.

This clonotype showed up just a few times. The genes are TRBV5-1 and TRBJ1-1; D is possibly TRBD1 (6 bases). The CDR3 covers 13 residues. Germline V gives CDR1 SGHRS, CDR2 YFSETQ. Trimming took off 4 bases at V and 7 bases at J, with 14 bases between the two ends. The CDR3 DNA follows: TGCGCCAGCAGCCCTACGGAACAGGGTGAAGCTTTCTTT. Encoded protein: CASSPTEQGEAFF.

This clonotype showed up just a few times. The V gene is TRBV15, the J gene TRBJ2-7; D is undetermined. The CDR3 extends over 14 amino acids. The V end lost 1 base, the J end lost 0 bases, and 7 bases lay between the germline ends. Germline assignment: CDR1 LNHNV and CDR2 YYDKDF (reference sequence). CDR3 loop: CATSRGGSSYEQYF. DNA of the CDR3: TGTGCCACCAGCAGAGGGGGAAGCTCCTACGAGCAGTACTTC.

Notes on this clonotype: A junction end diverges from the germline sequence, so it may reflect a read error. The CDR3 nucleotides are TGCAGTGCTAGAGTTTCCGGACAGGGGGCTTATTGGACAGATACGCGGTATTTT. As protein: CSARVSGQGAYWTDTRYF. V usage is TRBV20-1 and J usage is TRBJ2-3, with 11 bases lining up with TRBD1. CDR1 and CDR2 from the germline V gene are DFQATT and SNEGSKA (reference sequence). The CDR3 loop spans 18 amino acids.

The chain uses TRBV20-1 and TRBJ2-7; perhaps TRBD1 as D (7 bases). V lost 4 bases to trimming and J lost 0 bases, with 13 bases between them. Germline V gives CDR1 DFQATT, CDR2 SNEGSKA (reference sequence). The CDR3 covers 14 residues. The CDR3 sequence: CSAIQGGSSYEQYF. The CDR3 DNA is TGCAGTGCTATCCAGGGGGGAAGCTCCTACGAGCAGTACTTC.

Details on this clonotype: A much larger clone sits a single nucleotide away, making a read error possible. The chain recombines TRBV13 with TRBJ1-2; D may be TRBD1 (6 bases). This CDR3 comprises 13 residues. CDR1 is PRHDT, CDR2 FYEKMQ, per germline (reference sequence). The V and J ends lost 1 base and 7 bases respectively, with 10 bases between them. CDR3 sequence (DNA): TGTGCCAGCAGCTTAGACAGGGCCTCTGGCTACACCTTC. Amino acids: CASSLDRASGYTF.

This clonotype was detected a few times. The chain recombines TRBV4-2 with TRBJ2-3, with 7 bases fitting TRBD2. The J segment lost 5 bases and the V segment lost 1 base, leaving 9 bases of the junction unmatched. This CDR3 has 16 amino acids. Germline V lookup: CDR1 LGHNA, CDR2 YNFKEQ. DNA for the CDR3: TGTGCCAGCAGCCAAGTTTTATTGGGGGGGGGAGATACGCAGTATTTT. Translating gives CASSQVLLGGGDTQYF.

This clonotype was seen a handful of times. V and J are TRBV12-3 or TRBV12-4 and TRBJ1-2; TRBD1 matches at 9 bases. The trim removed 7 bases at V and 2 bases at J, leaving 8 bases unmatched. This CDR3 contains 15 residues. CDR3 sequence reads: CASTLRDRVNYGYTF. The CDR3 nucleotides are TGTGCCAGCACCCTCAGGGACAGGGTAAACTATGGCTACACCTTC.

Many counts were recorded for this clonotype. The chain is built from TRBV4-1 and TRBJ1-2; D not certain. With 3 bases removed from V and 0 bases from J, the gap between germline ends came to 8 bases. This CDR3 spans 14 amino acids. Germline CDR1 and CDR2: MGHRA and YSYEKL. This chain's CDR3 is CASSQATANYGYTF. The CDR3 DNA is TGCGCCAGCAGCCAGGCGACGGCTAACTATGGCTACACCTTC.

The rearrangement joins TRBV28 to TRBJ2-1; D possibly matches TRBD1 or TRBD2 (5 bases each). V lost 4 bases and J lost 13, with 14 bases in between. Germline CDR1 reads MDHEN; CDR2 reads SYDVKM. The CDR3 runs 12 residues. The DNA of the CDR3 is TGTGCCAGCAGTTCGAACCCCGGGGCTCAGTTCTTC. Translated: CASSSNPGAQFF.

With respect to this clonotype: One junction end disagrees with the germline gene, perhaps due to a read error. The chain employs TRBV20-1 and TRBJ1-2; weak D call: TRBD1 (5 bases). Germline V gene sequence: CDR1 DFQATT, CDR2 SNEGSKA (reference sequence). CDR3 length equals 14 residues. The CDR3 reads CSAREGATNYGYTF. The CDR3 DNA reads TGCAGCGCTAGGGAAGGGGCTACTAACTATGGCTACACCTTC.

This clonotype occurred many times. The rearrangement links TRBV4-1 to TRBJ1-2, with D perhaps TRBD1 (5 bases). V gave up 2 bases and J gave up 5 bases, with 15 bases separating them. This CDR3 spans 15 amino acids. Germline CDR1 MGHRA, CDR2 YSYEKL. The CDR3 DNA sequence: TGCGCCAGCAGCCAATCCGATGGGACGGGATATGGCTACACCTTC. As protein: CASSQSDGTGYGYTF.

The chain recombines TRBV3-1 with TRBJ2-5; D call uncertain. Germline V gene data show CDR1 as LGHDT and CDR2 as YNNKEL (reference sequence). Trimming left V 4 bases short and J 3 bases short, with 9 bases between. CDR3 length: 13 residues. The CDR3: CASSPRLEETQYF. The DNA for the CDR3 is TGTGCCAGCAGCCCCAGACTCGAAGAGACCCAGTACTTC.

This clonotype was detected only a few times. The V gene is TRBV4-1, the J gene TRBJ2-7; D unresolved. The ends were cut back, 1 base at V and 0 bases at J, with 10 bases in the middle. The V gene's germline CDR1 is MGHRA and CDR2 YSYEKL. This CDR3 region has 15 residues. The CDR3 protein is CASSQADHSSYEQYF. CDR3 nucleotide sequence: TGCGCCAGCAGCCAAGCGGACCACAGCTCCTACGAGCAGTACTTC.

As for this clonotype: A much larger clonotype is one base distant, so this may be a read error. This chain links TRBV14 with TRBJ2-5; tentative D call: TRBD1 (5 bases). The CDR3 loop spans 12 amino acids. Trimming shortened V by 2 bases and J by 13 bases, and 14 bases separated the two germline ends. The germline V gene encodes CDR1 SGHDN and CDR2 FVKESK. The CDR3 bases are TGTGCCAGCAGCCAAAGTAGTAGGGGTCGGTACTTC. Residues: CASSQSSRGRYF.

The table lists this clonotype with a few counts. The chain joins TRBV27 to TRBJ2-7; D is possibly TRBD1 (5 bases). Per germline, CDR1 MNHEY and CDR2 SMNVEV (reference sequence). The length of the CDR3 is 15 residues. The V and J ends lost 2 bases and 5 bases respectively, with 16 bases between them. Here the CDR3 reads CASSLSPGLLDEQYF. The DNA of the CDR3 is TGTGCCAGCAGTTTAAGTCCAGGGTTACTCGACGAGCAGTACTTC.